The source of this TCR beta chain is a study of shared clonotypes between healthy human individuals. A note on this clone: The antigen remains undetermined.

Deletions cut 2 bases from V and 4 bases from J, with 8 bases between. CDR1 and CDR2 from the germline V gene are SQVTM and ANQGSEA. This CDR3 spans 12 amino acids. CD4+ cells underwent separation, giving CD45RA+ naive and CD45RA-negative memory subsets. Study results and limitations: Limited genetic and exposure-history diversity came from having few donors. The rarefaction results pointed to incomplete sorted-subset sequencing despite large depth.

Investigators spread the genomic DNA of each subset evenly over several immunoSEQ plates. Assay: immunoSEQ multiplex PCR; the TCRdb copy retains only in-frame clones and omits some. The sample yields hundreds of thousands of clones, 60% to 80% seen once. Sequencing was carried out using memory CD4+ T cells sorted from blood. Stated subset: CD45RA-negative fraction. This rearrangement joins TRBV29-1 to TRBJ1-2; D uncertain. The receptor's source is a woman aged 25 to 45 in good health. CDR3 amino acids: CSVERVAYGYTF. The CDR3 bases are TGCAGCGTTGAACGGGTGGCCTATGGCTACACCTTC.